This T cell receptor (beta chain) was obtained from a study of cytomegalovirus exposure and HLA in healthy donors (dated by TCRdb to the late 2010s). General notes on the study: A later analysis indicated that the 95 to 150 validation repertoires were generated on the platform also employed for the 700 or so repertoires of the first cohort. The aim of the study was to test whether cataloging public T cell receptors could identify signatures of past pathogen exposure. High-throughput TCR immunosequencing, statistical association of individual TCRs with disease status, and machine learning were combined to predict cytomegalovirus infection status. A separate validation cohort of 100 to 150 different subjects was used in addition to the approximately 670-subject first cohort.

Findings and caveats that apply to the study as a whole: The study listed around 160 TCR beta chains as associated with cytomegalovirus. While some public TCRs were present in many individuals, most TCR sequences turned up only very rarely across donors. In vitro tests confirmed that a few of the cytomegalovirus-associated TCR beta chains recognize cytomegalovirus antigens. Of the cluster scores, around 95% were above 0 in a later analysis, which found that TCRs clustered in the first cohort also tended to co-occur in the 95 to 150 validation repertoires. The authors suggested that the approach could potentially be generalized to other disease states and immunological phenotypes. The classifier was reported to diagnose cytomegalovirus status with high specificity and sensitivity in both the original and validation cohorts. A later analysis lacked HLA typing for the validation cohort, so it scored co-occurrence in that cohort across all 130 or so repertoires.

At the junction V is shortened by 6 bases and J by 4 bases; bases outside the gene matches: 2. The CDR3 holds 11 amino acids from the cysteine to the phenylalanine. The sequence is cut down to CDR3 DNA, 33 bases in frame from base 1. The germline V gene sets CDR1 to SQVTM and CDR2 to ANQGSEA. Turning to this clone: Its cognate antigen has yet to be identified. Per-base quality was not reported, and no clone a single base away is much larger than it.

Library creation used the immunoSEQ multiplex PCR assay. The original pipeline was this. A statistical classification framework was developed to diagnose cytomegalovirus status using the catalog of TCR beta chain sequences. Drawn from immuneACCESS, this table holds only the in-frame rearrangements with V and J called that TCRdb kept. Clones are partly lost; checked studies trace under half to an unresolved V gene and leave the rest unexplained. D and trimming were read from the DNA, whereas the V and J calls and clone size are those reported in that table. The sample contains approximately 260,000 clones, about 86% of them found a single time. Less than 1.2% of the sample belongs to the ten largest clones. The donors belonged to the validation cohort of over a hundred subjects, which was separate from the roughly 670-subject first cohort.

The V and J segments used are TRBV29-1 and TRBJ1-2; 7 bases in the middle match TRBD1. The receptor's source is a woman younger than 35 in good health and CMV-seronegative. Source material: PBMCs. The DNA sequence reads TGCAGCGTACAGGGGATCTATGGCTACACCTTC. This codes for CSVQGIYGYTF. Outside the CDR3, residues come from the reference TRBV29-1 and TRBJ1-2 proteins, so the full variable domain is: SAVISQKPSRDICQRGTSLTIQCQVDSQVTMMFWYRQQPGQSLTLIATANQGSEATYESGFVIDKFPISRPNLTFSTLTVSNMSPEDSSIYLCSVQGIYGYTFGSGTRLTVV.